This T cell receptor (beta chain) was obtained from a study of CD8+CD57+ T cells in acquired aplastic anemia. Study at large: DNA per sorted CD4+ or CD8+ sample ranged about 0.19 to 30 ug, averaging roughly 3.2 ug.

General study findings and limits: A significant difference in CD8+ Simpson's diversity between patients and controls was not found.

V dropped 7 bases and J dropped 4; count of bases not matched to a gene: 6. The germline V gene encodes CDR1 LNHDA and CDR2 SQIVND (reference sequence). This CDR3 region has 13 residues. CD8+CD57+ cell expansion, shown by flow cytometry, had occurred in the patients selected for sequencing. Patients uniformly had severe acquired aplastic anemia. By the time of blood sampling, patients had still received no therapy. Details on this clonotype: Its antigen is unidentified.

TCR beta VDJ and CDR3 were profiled, and genomic DNA was the template. TCRdb independently ran MiXCR on the reads; one entry per CDR3 protein. The sample holds about 160,000 distinct CDR3 sequences; about 70% are singletons and the top ten take around 45%. The receptor was derived from a human donor with aplastic anemia. Sequences were obtained from sorted CD4+, CD8+, or CD8+CD57+ T cells (not recorded which) from PBMCs. This chain connects TRBV19 to TRBJ1-2; 7 bases fit TRBD1. CDR3 amino acids: CASTPGQIYGYTF. The CDR3 DNA follows: TGTGCCAGTACCCCGGGACAGATCTATGGCTACACCTTC.